The present T cell receptor beta chain was sequenced within a study of OX40 agonist ivuxolimab in advanced cancers. The CDR3 has 15 residues. CDR1 is SGHRS and CDR2 is YFSETQ in the germline V gene. The V end lost 3 bases, the J end lost 2 bases, and 13 bases lay between the germline ends. Assay used: immunoSEQ multiplex PCR; TCRdb lists only in-frame clones, some missing. The repertoire consists of about 83,000 clones, with roughly 83% occurring once and the leading ten covering about 7%. The clonotype originates from an adult with an advanced solid tumor such as melanoma, head and neck, liver or kidney cancer. V is TRBV5-1 and J is TRBJ2-3; a weak D match, TRBD2 (5 bases). The source was CD4+ or CD8+ T cells sorted from blood, collected in a trial of the OX40 agonist ivuxolimab. CDR3 protein: CASSYGLPITDTQYF. The CDR3 DNA reads as TGCGCCAGCAGCTATGGACTCCCGATCACAGATACGCAGTATTTT.